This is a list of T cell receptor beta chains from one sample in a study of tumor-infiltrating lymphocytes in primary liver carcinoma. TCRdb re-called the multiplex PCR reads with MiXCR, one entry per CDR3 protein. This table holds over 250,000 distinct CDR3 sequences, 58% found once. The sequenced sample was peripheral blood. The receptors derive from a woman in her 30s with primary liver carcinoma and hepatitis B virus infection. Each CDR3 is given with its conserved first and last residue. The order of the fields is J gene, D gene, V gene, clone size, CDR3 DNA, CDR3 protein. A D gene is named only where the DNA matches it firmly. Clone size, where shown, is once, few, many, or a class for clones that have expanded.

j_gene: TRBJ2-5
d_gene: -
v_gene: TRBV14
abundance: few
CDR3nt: TGTGCCAACCCCCCGGGCCAGCGAGAGACCCAGTACTTC
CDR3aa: CANPPGQRETQYF

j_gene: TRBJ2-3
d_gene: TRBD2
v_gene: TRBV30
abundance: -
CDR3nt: TGTGCCTGGACTAGCGGACGCACAGATACGCAGTATTTT
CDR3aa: CAWTSGRTDTQYF

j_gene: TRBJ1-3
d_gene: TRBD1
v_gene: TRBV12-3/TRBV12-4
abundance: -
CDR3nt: TGTGCCAGCAGCGGGACAGGGGGGTCTGGAAACACCATATATTTT
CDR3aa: CASSGTGGSGNTIYF

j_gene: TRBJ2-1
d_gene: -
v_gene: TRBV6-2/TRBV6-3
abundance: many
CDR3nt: TGTGCCAGCAGTTACTCGGGGGACGGGTACAATGAGCAGTTCTTC
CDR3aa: CASSYSGDGYNEQFF

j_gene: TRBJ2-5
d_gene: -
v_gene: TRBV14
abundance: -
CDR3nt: TGTGCCAGCAGCCGGATAGAGATCCAGTACTTC
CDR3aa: CASSRIEIQYF

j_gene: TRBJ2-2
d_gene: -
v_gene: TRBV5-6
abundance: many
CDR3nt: TGTGCCAGCAGCTTGCGGTTCTCTAACACCGGGGAGCTGTTTTTT
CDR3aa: CASSLRFSNTGELFF

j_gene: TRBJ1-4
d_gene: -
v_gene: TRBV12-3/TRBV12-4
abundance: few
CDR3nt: TGTGCCAGCAGTTGGGGTGGGGGTAATGAAAAACTGTTTTTT
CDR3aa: CASSWGGGNEKLFF

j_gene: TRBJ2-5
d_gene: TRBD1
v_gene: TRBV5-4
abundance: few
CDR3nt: TGTGCCAGCAGCTCCGGACAGGGCCAAGAGACCCAGTACTTC
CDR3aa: CASSSGQGQETQYF

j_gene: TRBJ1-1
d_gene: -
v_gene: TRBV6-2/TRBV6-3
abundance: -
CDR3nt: TGTGCCAGCAGTTACGTTTGGAGTTACACTGGAGCTTTCTTT
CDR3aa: CASSYVWSYTGAFF

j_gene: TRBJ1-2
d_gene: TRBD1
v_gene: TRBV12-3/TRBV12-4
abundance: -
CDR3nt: TGTGCCAGCAGTTTCACAGGGGGAGGGTATGGCTACACCTTC
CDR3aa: CASSFTGGGYGYTF

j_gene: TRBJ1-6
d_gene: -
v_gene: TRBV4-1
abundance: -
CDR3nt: TGCGCCATCAGCCAGAATTTATTCGGGATCGGAAACCGGGTTGTCCGGTCGCCCCTCCACTTT
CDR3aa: CAISQNLFGIGNRVVRSPLHF

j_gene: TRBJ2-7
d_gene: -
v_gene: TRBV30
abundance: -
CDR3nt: TGTGCCTGGAGTGTAGGGGTGTTCCAGTACGAGCAGTACTTC
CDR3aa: CAWSVGVFQYEQYF

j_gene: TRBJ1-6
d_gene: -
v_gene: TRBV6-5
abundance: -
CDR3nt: TGTGCCAGCAGTTACTCTGTTGGGCAGACATGGGAACCCCTCCACTTT
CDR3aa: CASSYSVGQTWEPLHF

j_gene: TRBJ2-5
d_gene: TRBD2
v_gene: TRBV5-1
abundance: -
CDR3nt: TGCGCCAGCAGCCCGGGACTAGCGGGACTCCAAGAGACCCAGTACTTC
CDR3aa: CASSPGLAGLQETQYF

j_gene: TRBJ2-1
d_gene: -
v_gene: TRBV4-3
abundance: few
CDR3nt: TGCGCCAGCAGCTATGAATTAACCGGGACTTGGGCTGAGCAGTTCTTC
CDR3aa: CASSYELTGTWAEQFF

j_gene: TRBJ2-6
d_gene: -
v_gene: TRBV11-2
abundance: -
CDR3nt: TGTACTAGCAGCTTAGATTCGGGATCTGGGGCCAACGTCCTGACTTTC
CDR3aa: CTSSLDSGSGANVLTF

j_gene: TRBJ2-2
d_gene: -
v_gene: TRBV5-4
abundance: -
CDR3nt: TGTGCCAGCAGCTTCACGACAGCTTCAGGGGGGGAGCTGTTTTTT
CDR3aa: CASSFTTASGGELFF

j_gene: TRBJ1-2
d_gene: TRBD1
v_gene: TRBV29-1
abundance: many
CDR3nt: TGCAGCGTTGAGTGGCAGGGGGCGACCCGGAACCTCTATGGCTACACCTTC
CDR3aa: CSVEWQGATRNLYGYTF

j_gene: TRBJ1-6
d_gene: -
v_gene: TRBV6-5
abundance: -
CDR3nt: TGTGCCAGCAATATCACAGGCTCCTATAATTCACCCCTCCACTTT
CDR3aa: CASNITGSYNSPLHF

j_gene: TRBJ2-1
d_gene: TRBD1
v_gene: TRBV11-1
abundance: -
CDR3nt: TGTGCCAGCAGAGGACAGGGAATGAATAAGCAATTCTTC
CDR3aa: CASRGQGMNKQFF

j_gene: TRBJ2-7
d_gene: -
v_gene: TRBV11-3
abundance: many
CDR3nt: TGTGCCAGCAGCTTAGTTCCGGGAGTTCGCTACGAGCAGTACTTC
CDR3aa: CASSLVPGVRYEQYF

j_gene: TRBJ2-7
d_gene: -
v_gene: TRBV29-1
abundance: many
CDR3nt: TGCAGCGTTGAAACATTTAGCGGAAGCTCCTACGAGCAGTACTTC
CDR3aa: CSVETFSGSSYEQYF

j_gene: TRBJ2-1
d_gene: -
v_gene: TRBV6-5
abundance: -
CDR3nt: TGTGCCAGCAGAATGAACCTTGAGCAGCTCTTC
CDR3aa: CASRMNLEQLF

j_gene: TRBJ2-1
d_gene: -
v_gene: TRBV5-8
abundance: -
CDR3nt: TGTGCCAGCAGCTGGGGCCAGGGGACCCAGTTCTTC
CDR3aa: CASSWGQGTQFF

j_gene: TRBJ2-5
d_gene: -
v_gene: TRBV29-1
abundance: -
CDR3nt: TGCAGGGTTGACGGCGCGAAAGGGGAGACCCAGTACTTC
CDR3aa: CRVDGAKGETQYF

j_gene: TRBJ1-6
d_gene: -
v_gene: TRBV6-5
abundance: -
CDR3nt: TGTGTCAGCAGTCAACAGGGTTTAGATTCACCCCTCCACTTT
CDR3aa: CVSSQQGLDSPLHF

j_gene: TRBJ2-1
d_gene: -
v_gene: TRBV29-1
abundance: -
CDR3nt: TGCAGTGTTGAAAAAATAGGGCGTGAGCAGTTCTTC
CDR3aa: CSVEKIGREQFF

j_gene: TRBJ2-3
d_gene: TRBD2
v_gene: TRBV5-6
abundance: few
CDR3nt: TGTGCCAGCAGCTATCCACTAGCGGGAGCGGGACCAACAGATACGCAGTATTTT
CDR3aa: CASSYPLAGAGPTDTQYF

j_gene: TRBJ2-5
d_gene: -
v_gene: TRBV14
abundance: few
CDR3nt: TGTGCCAGCAGCCAAGATTTCCAGCAAGAGACCCAGTACTTC
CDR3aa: CASSQDFQQETQYF

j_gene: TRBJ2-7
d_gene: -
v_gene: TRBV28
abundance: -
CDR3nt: TGTGCCAGCAGTCGTCGGGGGACCTACGAGCAGTACTTC
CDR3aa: CASSRRGTYEQYF

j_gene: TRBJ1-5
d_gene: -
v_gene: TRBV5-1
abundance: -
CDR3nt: TGCGCCAGCAGCTTGGGCGGCAGCTTCAATCAGCCCCAGCATTTT
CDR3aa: CASSLGGSFNQPQHF

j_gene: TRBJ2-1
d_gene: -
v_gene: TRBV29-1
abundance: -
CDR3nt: TGCAGCGCCACGAACCACTATACCTACATTGAGCAGTTCTTC
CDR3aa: CSATNHYTYIEQFF

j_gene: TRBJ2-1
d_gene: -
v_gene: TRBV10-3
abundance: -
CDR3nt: TGTGCCATCAGTGGAGGGGGTAACGGGATGACCAATGAGCAGTTCTTC
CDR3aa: CAISGGGNGMTNEQFF

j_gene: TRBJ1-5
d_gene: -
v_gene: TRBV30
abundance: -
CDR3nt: TGTGCCTGGAGTAGGGCAGCCCAGCCCCAGCATTTT
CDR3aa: CAWSRAAQPQHF

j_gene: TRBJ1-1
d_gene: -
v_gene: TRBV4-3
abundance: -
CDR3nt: TGCGCCAGCAGCCAGGGCGGCAGCCTGGCCACTGAAGCTTTCTTT
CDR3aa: CASSQGGSLATEAFF

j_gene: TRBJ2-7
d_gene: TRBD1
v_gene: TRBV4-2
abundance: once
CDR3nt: TGTGCCAGCAGCCAGGACACGGGACAGGGAGCCTACGAGCAGTACTTC
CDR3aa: CASSQDTGQGAYEQYF

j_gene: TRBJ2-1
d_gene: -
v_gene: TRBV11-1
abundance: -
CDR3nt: TGTGTCAGCAGCGAGGAGCGGTTCTACAATGAGCAGTTCTTC
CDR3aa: CVSSEERFYNEQFF

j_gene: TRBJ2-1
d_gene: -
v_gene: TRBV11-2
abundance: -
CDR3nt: TGTGCCTGCAGCTTTGGACAGAGCGAGCAGTTCTTC
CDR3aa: CACSFGQSEQFF

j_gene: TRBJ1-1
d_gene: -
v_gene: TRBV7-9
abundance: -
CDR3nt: TGTGCCAGCAGCCGACGGGGAGACACTGAAGCTTTCTTT
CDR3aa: CASSRRGDTEAFF

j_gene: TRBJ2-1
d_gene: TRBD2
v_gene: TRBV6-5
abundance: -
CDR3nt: TGTGCCAGCGGGTGCGGGAGCTACAATGAGCAGTTCTTC
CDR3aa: CASGCGSYNEQFF

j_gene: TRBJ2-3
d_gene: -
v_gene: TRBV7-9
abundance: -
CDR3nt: TGTGCCAGCGGCTTAATGCCGGATACGCAGTATTTT
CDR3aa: CASGLMPDTQYF

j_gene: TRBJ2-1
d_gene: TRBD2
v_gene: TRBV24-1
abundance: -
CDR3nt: TGTGCCACCAGAAAAAGCGGGACGGACTGCAATGAGCAGTTCTTC
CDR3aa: CATRKSGTDCNEQFF

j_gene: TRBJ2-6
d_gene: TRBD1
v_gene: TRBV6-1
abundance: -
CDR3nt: TGTGCCAGCAGTGGGACAGGGTTTCCAAACGTCCTGACTTTC
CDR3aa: CASSGTGFPNVLTF

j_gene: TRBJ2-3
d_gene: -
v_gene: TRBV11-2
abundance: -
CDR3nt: TGTGCCAGCAGCTTAGGCACGGGTACGCAGTATTTT
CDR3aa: CASSLGTGTQYF

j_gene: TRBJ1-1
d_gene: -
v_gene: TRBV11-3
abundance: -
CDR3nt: TGTGCCTGCAACTTAGTATTCGGGGGCGAAGCTTTCTTT
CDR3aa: CACNLVFGGEAFF

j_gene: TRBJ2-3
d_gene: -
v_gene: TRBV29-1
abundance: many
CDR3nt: TGCAGCGTTGAGAGTTGGACAGCCACAGATACGCAGTATTTT
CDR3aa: CSVESWTATDTQYF

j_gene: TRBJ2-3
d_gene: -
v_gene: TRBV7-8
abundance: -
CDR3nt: TGTGCCAGCAGCTTAGGGGACCGTCGCACAGATACGCAGTATTTT
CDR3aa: CASSLGDRRTDTQYF

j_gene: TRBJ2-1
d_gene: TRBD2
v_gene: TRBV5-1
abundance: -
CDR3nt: TGCGCCAGCAGCTTGGCTCCCGTTAGCGGGAGGGATGAGCAGTTCTTC
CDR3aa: CASSLAPVSGRDEQFF

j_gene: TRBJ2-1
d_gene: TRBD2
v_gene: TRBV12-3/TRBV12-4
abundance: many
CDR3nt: TGTGCCAGCAGTCGTTGGACTAGCGGGAGTGATGAGCAGTTCTTC
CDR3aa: CASSRWTSGSDEQFF

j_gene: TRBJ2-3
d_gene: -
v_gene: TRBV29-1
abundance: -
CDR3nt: TGCAGCGTTGAGCGCAGTGGCACAGATACGCAGTATTTT
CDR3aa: CSVERSGTDTQYF

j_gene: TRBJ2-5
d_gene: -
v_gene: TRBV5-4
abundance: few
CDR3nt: TGTGCCAGCAGCTTGGCAGGGATCGCAGAGACCCAGTACTTC
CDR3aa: CASSLAGIAETQYF

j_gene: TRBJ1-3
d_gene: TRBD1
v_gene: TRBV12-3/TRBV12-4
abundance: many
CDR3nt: TGTGCCAGCAGTAGGGGGCATGGAAACACCATATATTTT
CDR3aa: CASSRGHGNTIYF

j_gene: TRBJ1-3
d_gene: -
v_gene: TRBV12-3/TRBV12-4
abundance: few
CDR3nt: TGTGCCAGCAGTTCAAACTGGTCTGGAAACACCATATATTTT
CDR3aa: CASSSNWSGNTIYF

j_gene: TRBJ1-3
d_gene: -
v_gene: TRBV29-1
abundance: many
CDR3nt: TGCAGCGCTTCGCTCCATTCTGGAAACACCATATATTTT
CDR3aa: CSASLHSGNTIYF